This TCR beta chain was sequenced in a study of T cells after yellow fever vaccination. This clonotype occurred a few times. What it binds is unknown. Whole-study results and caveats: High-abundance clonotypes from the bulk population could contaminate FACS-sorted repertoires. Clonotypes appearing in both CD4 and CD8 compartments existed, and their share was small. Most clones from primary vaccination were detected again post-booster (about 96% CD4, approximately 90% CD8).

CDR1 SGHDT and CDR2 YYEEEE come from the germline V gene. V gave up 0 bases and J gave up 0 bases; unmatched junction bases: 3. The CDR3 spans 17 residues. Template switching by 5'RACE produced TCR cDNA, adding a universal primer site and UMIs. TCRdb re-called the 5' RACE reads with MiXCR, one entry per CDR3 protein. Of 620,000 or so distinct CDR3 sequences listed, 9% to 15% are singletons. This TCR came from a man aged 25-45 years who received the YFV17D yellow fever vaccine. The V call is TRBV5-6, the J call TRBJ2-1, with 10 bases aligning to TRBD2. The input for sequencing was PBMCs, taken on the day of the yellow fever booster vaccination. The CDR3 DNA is TGTGCCAGCAGCTTGGTGGCTAGCGGGAGCTCCTACAATGAGCAGTTCTTC. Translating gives CASSLVASGSSYNEQFF.